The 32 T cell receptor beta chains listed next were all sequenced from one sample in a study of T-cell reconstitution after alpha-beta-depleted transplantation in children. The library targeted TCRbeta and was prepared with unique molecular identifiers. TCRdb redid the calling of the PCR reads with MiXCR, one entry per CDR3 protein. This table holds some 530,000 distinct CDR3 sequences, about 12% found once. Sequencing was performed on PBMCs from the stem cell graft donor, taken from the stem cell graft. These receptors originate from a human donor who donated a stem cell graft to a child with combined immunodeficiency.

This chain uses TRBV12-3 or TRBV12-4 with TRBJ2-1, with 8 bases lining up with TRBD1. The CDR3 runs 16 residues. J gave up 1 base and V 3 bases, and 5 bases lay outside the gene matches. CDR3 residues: CASSFPTGGSYNEQFF. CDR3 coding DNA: TGTGCCAGCAGTTTCCCTACAGGGGGGTCCTACAATGAGCAGTTCTTC.

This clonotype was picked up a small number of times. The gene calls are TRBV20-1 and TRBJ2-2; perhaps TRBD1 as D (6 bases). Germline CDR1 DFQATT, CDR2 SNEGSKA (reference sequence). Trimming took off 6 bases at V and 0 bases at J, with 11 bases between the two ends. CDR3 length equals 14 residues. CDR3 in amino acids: CSASGHTNTGELFF. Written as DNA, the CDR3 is TGCAGTGCATCGGGACACACGAACACCGGGGAGCTGTTTTTT.

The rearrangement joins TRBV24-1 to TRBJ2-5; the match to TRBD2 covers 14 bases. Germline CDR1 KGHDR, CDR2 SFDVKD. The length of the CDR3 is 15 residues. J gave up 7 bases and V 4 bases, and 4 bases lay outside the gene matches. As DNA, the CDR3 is TGTGCCACCAGTGACCCTGGGACTAGCGGGGGGACCCAGTACTTC. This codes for CATSDPGTSGGTQYF.

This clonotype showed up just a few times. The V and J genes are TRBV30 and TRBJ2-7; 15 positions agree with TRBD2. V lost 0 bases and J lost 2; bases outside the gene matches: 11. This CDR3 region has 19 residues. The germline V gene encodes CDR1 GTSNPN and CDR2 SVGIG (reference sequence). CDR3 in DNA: TGTGCCTGGAGTGTTCCGAAAGGGACTAGCGGGAGGTTCACCTACGAGCAGTACTTC. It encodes CAWSVPKGTSGRFTYEQYF.

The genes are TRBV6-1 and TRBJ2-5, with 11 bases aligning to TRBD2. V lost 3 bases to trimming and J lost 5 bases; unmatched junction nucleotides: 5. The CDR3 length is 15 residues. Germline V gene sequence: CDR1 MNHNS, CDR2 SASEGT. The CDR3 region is CASSDTSGGRETQYF. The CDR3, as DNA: TGTGCCAGCAGTGACACTAGCGGGGGCCGGGAGACCCAGTACTTC.

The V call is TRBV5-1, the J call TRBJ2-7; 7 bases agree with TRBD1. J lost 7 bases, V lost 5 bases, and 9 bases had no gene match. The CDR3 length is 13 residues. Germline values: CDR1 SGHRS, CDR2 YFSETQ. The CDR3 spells CASSRDSPGEQYF. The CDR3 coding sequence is TGCGCCAGCAGTCGGGACAGCCCGGGAGAGCAGTACTTC. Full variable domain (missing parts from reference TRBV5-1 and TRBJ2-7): KAGVTQTPRYLIKTRGQQVTLSCSPISGHRSVSWYQQTPGQGLQFLFEYFSETQRNKGNFPGRFSGRQFSNSRSEMNVSTLELGDSALYLCASSRDSPGEQYFGPGTRLTVT.

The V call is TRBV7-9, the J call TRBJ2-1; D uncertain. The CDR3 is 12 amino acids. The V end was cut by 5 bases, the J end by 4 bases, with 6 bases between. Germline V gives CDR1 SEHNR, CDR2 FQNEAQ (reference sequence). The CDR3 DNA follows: TGTGCCAGCAGCATGGATTACAATGAGCAGTTCTTC. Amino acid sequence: CASSMDYNEQFF.

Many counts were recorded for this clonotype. CDR3: CASSRETQYF. CDR3 DNA sequence: TGTGCCAGCAGCCGGGAGACCCAGTACTTC. This chain links TRBV12-1 with TRBJ2-5. TRBV12-1 is marked as a pseudogene. The CDR3 has 10 amino acids.

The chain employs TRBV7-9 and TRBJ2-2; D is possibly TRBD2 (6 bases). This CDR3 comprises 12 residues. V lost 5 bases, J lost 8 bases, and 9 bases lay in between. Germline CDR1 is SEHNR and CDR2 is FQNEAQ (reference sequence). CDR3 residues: CASSDGRGELFF. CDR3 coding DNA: TGTGCCAGCAGCGACGGGAGAGGGGAGCTGTTTTTT.

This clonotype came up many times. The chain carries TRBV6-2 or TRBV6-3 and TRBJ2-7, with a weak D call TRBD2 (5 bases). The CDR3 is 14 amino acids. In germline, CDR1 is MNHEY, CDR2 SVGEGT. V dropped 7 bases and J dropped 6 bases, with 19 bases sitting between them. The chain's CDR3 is CASKSRGHLSEQYF. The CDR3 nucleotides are TGTGCCAGCAAAAGTCGAGGGCACCTCTCCGAGCAGTACTTC.

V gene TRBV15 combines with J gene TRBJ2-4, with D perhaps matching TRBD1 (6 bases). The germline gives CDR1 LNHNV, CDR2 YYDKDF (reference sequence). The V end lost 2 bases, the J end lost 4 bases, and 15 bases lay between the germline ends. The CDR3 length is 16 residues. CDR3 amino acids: CATSRQGSGGKNIQYF. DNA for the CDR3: TGTGCCACCAGCAGACAGGGGTCAGGCGGTAAAAACATTCAGTACTTC.

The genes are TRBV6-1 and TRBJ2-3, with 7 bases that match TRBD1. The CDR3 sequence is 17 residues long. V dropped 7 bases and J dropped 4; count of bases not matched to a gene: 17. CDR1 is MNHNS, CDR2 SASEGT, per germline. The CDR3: CASTGEGAPFTPDTQYF. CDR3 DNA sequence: TGTGCCAGCACTGGAGAGGGGGCACCCTTTACCCCAGATACGCAGTATTTT.

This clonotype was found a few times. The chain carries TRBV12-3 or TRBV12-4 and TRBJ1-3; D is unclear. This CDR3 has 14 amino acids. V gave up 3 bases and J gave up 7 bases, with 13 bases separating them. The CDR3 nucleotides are TGTGCCAGCAGTTTCTCCCCCCCCGGCAACACCATATATTTT. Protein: CASSFSPPGNTIYF.

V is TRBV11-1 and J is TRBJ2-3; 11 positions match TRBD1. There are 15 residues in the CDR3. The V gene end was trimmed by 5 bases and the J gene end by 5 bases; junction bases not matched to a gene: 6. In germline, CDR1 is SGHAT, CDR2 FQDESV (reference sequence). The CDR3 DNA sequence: TGTGCCAGCAGCCAAAGGACAGGGGGCAAAGATACGCAGTATTTT. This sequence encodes CASSQRTGGKDTQYF.

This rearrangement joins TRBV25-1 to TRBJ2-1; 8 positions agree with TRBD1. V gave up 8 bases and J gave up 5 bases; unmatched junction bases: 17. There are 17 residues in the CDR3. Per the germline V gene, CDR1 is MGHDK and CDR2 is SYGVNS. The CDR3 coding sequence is TGTGCCAGCGCCCTCCTAGGACGACAGGGGAGGCACAATGAGCAGTTCTTC. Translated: CASALLGRQGRHNEQFF.

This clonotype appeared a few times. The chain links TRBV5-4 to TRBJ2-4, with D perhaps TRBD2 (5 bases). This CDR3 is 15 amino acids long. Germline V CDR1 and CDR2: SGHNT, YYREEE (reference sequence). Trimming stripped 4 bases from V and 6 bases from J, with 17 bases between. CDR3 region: CASSTLGGERNIQYF. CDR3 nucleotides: TGTGCCAGCAGCACACTAGGAGGCGAAAGAAACATTCAGTACTTC.

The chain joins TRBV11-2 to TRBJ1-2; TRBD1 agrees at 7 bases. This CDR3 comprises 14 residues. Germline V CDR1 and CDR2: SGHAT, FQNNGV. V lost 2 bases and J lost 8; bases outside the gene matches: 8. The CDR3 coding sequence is TGTGCCAGCAGCTTATTTCGGTTACAGGGGGGCTACACCTTC. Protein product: CASSLFRLQGGYTF.

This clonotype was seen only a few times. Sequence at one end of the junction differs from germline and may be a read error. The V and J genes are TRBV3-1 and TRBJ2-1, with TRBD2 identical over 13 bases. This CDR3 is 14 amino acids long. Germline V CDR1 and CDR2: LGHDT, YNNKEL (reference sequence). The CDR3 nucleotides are TGTGCCAGCAACCAACTAGCGGGGGGGCCGGACGAGTTCTTC. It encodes CASNQLAGGPDEFF.

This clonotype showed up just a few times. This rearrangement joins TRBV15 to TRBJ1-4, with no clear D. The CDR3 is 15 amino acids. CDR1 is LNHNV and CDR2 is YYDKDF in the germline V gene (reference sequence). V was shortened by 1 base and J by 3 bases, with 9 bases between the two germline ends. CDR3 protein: CATSRVRAANEKLFF. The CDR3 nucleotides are TGTGCCACCAGCAGAGTACGGGCAGCTAATGAAAAACTGTTTTTT.

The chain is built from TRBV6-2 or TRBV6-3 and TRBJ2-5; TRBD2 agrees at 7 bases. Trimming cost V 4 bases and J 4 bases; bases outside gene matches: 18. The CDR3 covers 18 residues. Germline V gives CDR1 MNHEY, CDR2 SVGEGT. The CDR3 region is CASSSPTSSEVSPETQYF. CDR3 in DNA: TGTGCCAGCAGTTCGCCGACTAGCTCGGAAGTCTCCCCAGAGACCCAGTACTTC.

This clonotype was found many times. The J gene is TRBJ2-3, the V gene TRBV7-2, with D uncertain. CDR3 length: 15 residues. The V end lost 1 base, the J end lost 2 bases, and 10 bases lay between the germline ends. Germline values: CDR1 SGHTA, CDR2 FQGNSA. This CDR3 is CASSLGQFATDTQYF. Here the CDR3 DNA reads TGTGCCAGCAGCTTAGGTCAGTTCGCCACAGATACGCAGTATTTT. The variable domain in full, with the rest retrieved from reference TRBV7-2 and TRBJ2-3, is GAGVSQSPSNKVTEKGKDVELRCDPISGHTALYWYRQSLGQGLEFLIYFQGNSAPDKSGLPSDRFSAERTGGSVSTLTIQRTQQEDSAVYLCASSLGQFATDTQYFGPGTRLTVL.

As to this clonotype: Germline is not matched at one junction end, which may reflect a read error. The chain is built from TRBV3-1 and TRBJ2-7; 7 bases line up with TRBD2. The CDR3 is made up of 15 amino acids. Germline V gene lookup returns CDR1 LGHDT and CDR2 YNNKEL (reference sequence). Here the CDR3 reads CATSQGASGIYEQYF. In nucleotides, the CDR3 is TGTGCCACCAGCCAAGGGGCTAGCGGAATCTACGAGCAGTACTTC.

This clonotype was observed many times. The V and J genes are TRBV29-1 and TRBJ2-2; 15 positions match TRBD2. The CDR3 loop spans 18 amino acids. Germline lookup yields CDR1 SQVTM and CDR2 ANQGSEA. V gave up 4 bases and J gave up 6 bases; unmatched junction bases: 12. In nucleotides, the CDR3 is TGCAGCGTTGGGCAACCGGGACTAGCGGGGGGCGTCTCCGGGGAGCTGTTTTTT. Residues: CSVGQPGLAGGVSGELFF.

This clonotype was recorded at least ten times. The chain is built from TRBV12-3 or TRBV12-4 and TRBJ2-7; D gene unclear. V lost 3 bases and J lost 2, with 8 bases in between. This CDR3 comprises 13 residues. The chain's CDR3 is CASSFSSTYEQYF. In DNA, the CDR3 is TGTGCCAGCAGTTTTTCGAGTACCTACGAGCAGTACTTC.

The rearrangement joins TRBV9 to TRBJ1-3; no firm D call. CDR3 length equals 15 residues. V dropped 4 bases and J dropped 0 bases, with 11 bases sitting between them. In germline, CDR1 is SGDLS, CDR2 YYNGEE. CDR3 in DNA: TGTGCCAGCAGCCTGAGACCGACCTCTGGAAACACCATATATTTT. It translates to CASSLRPTSGNTIYF.

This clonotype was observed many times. The DNA of the CDR3 is TGTGCCAGCAGTCCCAGCCCGGGACTAGCTAGGTACGAGCAGTACTTC. It yields the protein CASSPSPGLARYEQYF. The chain employs TRBV12-3 or TRBV12-4 and TRBJ2-7, with TRBD2 identical over 9 bases. The V and J ends lost 5 bases and 4 bases, in that order; junction bases with no gene match: 12. The CDR3 has 16 residues.

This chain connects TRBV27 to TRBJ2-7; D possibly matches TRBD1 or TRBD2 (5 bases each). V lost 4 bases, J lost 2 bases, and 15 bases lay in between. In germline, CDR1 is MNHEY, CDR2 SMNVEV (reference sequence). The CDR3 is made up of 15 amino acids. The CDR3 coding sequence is TGTGCCAGCAGTTCTATATCGGGACCCCCCTACGAGCAGTACTTC. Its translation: CASSSISGPPYEQYF.

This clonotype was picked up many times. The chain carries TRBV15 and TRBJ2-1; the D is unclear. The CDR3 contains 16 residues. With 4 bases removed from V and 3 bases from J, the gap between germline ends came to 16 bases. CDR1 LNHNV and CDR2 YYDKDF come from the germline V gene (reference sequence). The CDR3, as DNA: TGTGCCACCAGCATTGTCATTGGAGTGGGCTACAATGAGCAGTTCTTC. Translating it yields CATSIVIGVGYNEQFF.

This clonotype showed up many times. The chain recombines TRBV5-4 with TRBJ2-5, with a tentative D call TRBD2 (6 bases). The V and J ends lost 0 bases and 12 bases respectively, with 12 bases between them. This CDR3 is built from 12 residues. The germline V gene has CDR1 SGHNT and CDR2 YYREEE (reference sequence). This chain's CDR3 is CASSLALKREYF. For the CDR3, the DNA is TGTGCCAGCAGCTTGGCCCTCAAGCGGGAGTACTTC.

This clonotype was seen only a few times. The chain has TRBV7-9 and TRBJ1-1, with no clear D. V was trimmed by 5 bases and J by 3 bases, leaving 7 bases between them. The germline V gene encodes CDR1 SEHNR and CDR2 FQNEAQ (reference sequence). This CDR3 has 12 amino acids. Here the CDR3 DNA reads TGTGCCAGCAGCCCGATTCACACTGAAGCTTTCTTT. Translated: CASSPIHTEAFF.

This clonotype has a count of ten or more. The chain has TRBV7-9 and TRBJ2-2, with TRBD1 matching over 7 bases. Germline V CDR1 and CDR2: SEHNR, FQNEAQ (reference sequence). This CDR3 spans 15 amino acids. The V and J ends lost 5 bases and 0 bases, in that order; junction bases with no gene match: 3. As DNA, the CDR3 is TGTGCCAGCAGCCCGGACAGGACGAACACCGGGGAGCTGTTTTTT. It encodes CASSPDRTNTGELFF.

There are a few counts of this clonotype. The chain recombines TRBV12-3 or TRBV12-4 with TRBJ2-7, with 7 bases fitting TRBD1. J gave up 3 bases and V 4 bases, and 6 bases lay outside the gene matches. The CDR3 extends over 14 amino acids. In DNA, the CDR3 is TGTGCCAGCAGTTACGGACAGGAGTTCTACGAGCAGTACTTC. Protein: CASSYGQEFYEQYF.